This TCR beta chain was captured by sequencing in a study of OX40 agonist ivuxolimab in advanced cancers. Whole-study context: A male proportion of over 75% was recorded, with mean age approximately 56 years and range about 20 to 79.

Produced via immunoSEQ multiplex PCR; TCRdb's table is partial and in-frame only. The table lists over 70,000 clones, approximately 91% of them singletons. Notes on this clone: Its specificity is not known.

The study, taken as a whole, reports: Determination of antigen specificity was not performed for the expanded peripheral T cells.

The study sampled blood at baseline, cycle 4 day 1, and cycle 7 day 1. The receptor was isolated from an adult with an advanced solid tumor such as melanoma, head and neck, liver or kidney cancer. Source: CD4+ or CD8+ T cells sorted from blood, taken in a trial of the OX40 agonist ivuxolimab.

CDR3 amino acids: CSVDYTDTQYF. DNA for the CDR3: TGCAGCGTGGACTACACAGATACGCAGTATTTT. J is TRBJ2-3 and V is TRBV29-1; a weak D match, TRBD2 (6 bases). The germline V and J ends were trimmed by 6 bases and 2 bases, with 6 bases remaining between them. This CDR3 is 11 amino acids long. Looked up from germline, CDR1 is SQVTM and CDR2 is ANQGSEA.